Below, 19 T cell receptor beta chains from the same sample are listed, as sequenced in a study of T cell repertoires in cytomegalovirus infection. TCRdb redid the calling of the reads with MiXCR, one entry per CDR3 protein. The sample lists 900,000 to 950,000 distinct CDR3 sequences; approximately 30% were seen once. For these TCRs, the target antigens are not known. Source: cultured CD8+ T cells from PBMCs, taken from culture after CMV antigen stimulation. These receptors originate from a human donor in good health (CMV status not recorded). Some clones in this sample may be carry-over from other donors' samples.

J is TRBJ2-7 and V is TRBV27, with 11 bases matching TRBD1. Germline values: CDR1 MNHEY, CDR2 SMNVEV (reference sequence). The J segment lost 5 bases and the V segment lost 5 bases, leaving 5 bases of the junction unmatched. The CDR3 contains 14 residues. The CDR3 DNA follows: TGTGCCAGCAGTCCGGGGACAGGGGGTAACGAGCAGTACGTC. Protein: CASSPGTGGNEQYV.

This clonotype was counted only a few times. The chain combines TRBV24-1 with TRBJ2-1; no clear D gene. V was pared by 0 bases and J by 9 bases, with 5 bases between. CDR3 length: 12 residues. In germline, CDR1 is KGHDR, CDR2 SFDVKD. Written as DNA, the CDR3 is TGTGCCACCAGTGATTTGTTGGGTGAGCAGTTCTTC. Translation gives CATSDLLGEQFF.

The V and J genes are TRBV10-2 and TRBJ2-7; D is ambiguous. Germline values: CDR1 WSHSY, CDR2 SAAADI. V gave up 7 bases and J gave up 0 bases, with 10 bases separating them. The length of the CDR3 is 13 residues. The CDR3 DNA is TGCGCCAGCACTGAACGCAGCTCCTACGAGCAGTACTTC. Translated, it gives CASTERSSYEQYF.

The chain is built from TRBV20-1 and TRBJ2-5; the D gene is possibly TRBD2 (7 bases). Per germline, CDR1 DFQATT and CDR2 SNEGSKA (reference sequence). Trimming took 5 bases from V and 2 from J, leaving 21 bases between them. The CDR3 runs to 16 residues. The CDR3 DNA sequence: TGCAGTGCTTTCCTGCCCCGGGGGGCCTGGCAAGAGACCCAGTACTTC. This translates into CSAFLPRGAWQETQYF.

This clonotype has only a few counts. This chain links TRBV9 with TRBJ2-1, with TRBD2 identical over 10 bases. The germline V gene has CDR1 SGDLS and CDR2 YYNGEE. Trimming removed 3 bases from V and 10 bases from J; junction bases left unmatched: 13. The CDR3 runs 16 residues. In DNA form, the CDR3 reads TGTGCCAGCAGCGCTCCCACTAGCGGGGCCCAGGGGGAGCAGTTCTTC. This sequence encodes CASSAPTSGAQGEQFF. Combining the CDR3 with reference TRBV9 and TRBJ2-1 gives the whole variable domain DSGVTQTPKHLITATGQRVTLRCSPRSGDLSVYWYQQSLDQGLQFLIQYYNGEERAKGNILERFSAQQFPDLHSELNLSSLELGDSALYFCASSAPTSGAQGEQFFGPGTRLTVL.

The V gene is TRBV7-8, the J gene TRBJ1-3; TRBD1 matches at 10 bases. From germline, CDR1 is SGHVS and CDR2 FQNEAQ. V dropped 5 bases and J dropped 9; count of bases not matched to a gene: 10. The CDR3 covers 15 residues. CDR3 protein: CASSIGVGTGVTIYF. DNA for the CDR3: TGTGCCAGCAGCATAGGGGTGGGGACAGGGGTCACCATATATTTT.

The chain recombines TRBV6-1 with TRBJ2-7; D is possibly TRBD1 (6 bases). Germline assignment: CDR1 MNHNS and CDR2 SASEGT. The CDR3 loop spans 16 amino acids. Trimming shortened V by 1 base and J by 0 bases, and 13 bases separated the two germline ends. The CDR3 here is CASSEVQGPSSYEQYF. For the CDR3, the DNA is TGTGCCAGCAGTGAAGTTCAGGGGCCGAGCTCCTACGAGCAGTACTTC.

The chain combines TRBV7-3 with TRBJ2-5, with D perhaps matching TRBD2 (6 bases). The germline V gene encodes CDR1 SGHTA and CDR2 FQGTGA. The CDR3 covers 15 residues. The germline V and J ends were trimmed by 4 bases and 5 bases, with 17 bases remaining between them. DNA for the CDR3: TGTGCCAGCAGCTGGGGCGGGGCCCTTCCTGAGACCCAGTACTTC. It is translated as CASSWGGALPETQYF.

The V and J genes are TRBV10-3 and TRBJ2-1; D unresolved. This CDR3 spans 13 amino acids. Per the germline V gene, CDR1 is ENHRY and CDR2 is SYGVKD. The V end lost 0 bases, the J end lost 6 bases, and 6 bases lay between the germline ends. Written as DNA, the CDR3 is TGTGCCATCAGTGAGTCGTGGGGCAATGAGCAGTTCTTC. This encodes CAISESWGNEQFF.

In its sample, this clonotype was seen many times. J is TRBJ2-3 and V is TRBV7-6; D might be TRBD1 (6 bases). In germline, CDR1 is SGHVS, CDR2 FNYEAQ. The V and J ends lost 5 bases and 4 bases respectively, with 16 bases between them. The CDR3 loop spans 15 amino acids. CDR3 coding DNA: TGTGCCAGCAGCGCAGACAGGCGGAACGCAGATACGCAGTATTTT. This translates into CASSADRRNADTQYF.

The CDR3 loop reads CASSAGTAGTGELFF. The CDR3 DNA reads TGTGCCAGTAGTGCCGGGACTGCCGGCACCGGGGAGCTGTTTTTT. The chain employs TRBV19 and TRBJ2-2, with a possible D match to TRBD2 (6 bases). V was clipped by 5 bases and J by 4 bases, with 14 bases between them. The CDR3 is made up of 15 amino acids. Germline V lookup: CDR1 LNHDA, CDR2 SQIVND (reference sequence).

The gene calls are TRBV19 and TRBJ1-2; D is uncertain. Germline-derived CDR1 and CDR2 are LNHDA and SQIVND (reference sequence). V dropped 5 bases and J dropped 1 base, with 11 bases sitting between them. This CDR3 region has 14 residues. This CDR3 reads CASSRPGSNYGYTF. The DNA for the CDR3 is TGTGCCAGTAGTCGACCCGGGAGTAACTATGGCTACACCTTC.

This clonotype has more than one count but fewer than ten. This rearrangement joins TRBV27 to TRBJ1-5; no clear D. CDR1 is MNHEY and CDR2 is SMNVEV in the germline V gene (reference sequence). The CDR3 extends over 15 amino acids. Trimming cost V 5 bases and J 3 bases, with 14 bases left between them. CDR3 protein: CASSVTAGYNQPQHF. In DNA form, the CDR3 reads TGTGCCAGCAGTGTCACGGCGGGCTACAATCAGCCCCAGCATTTT.

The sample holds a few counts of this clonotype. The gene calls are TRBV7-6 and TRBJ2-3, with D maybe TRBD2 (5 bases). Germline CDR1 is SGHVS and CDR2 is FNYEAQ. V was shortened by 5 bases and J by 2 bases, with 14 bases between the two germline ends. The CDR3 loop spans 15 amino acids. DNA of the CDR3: TGTGCCAGCAGCAAAGAGGGCATCGCCACAGATACGCAGTATTTT. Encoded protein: CASSKEGIATDTQYF.

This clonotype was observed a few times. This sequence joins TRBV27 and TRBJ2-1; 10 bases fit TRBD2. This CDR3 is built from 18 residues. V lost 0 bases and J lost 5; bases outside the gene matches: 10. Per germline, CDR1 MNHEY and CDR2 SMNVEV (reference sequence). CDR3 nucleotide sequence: TGTGCCAGCAGTTTATCAACCTCAGGGCTAGCGGGGGACAATGAGCAGTTCTTC. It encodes CASSLSTSGLAGDNEQFF.

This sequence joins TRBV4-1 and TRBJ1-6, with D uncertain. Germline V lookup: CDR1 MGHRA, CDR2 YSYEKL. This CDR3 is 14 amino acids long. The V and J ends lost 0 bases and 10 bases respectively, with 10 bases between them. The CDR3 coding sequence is TGCGCCAGCAGCCAAGAGAAAGGAGGCTCACCCCTCCACTTT. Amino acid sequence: CASSQEKGGSPLHF.

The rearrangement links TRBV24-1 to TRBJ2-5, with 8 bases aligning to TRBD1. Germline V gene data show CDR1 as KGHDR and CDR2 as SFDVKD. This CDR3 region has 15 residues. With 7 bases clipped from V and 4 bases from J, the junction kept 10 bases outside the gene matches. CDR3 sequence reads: CATSPRQGMGETQYF. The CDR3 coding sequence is TGTGCCACCAGCCCAAGACAGGGGATGGGAGAGACCCAGTACTTC.

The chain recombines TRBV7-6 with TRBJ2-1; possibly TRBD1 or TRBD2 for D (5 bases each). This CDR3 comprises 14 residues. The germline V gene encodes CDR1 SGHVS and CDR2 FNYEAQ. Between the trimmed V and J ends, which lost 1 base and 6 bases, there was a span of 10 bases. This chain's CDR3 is CASSLDGAGNEQFF. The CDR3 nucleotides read TGTGCCAGCAGCTTAGACGGGGCTGGCAATGAGCAGTTCTTC.

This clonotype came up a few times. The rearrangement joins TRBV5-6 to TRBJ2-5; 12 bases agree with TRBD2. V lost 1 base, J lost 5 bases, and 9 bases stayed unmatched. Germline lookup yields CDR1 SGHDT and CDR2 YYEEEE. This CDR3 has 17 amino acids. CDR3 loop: CASSLTLAGGPAETQYF. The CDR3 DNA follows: TGTGCCAGCAGCTTGACACTAGCGGGGGGACCCGCCGAGACCCAGTACTTC.